A selection of T cell receptor beta chains follows, all from one sample in a study of neoadjuvant anti-PD-1 for oral cavity cancer. Sequencing used immunoSEQ multiplex PCR; TCRdb keeps in-frame clones, though not all of them. Of 60,000 to 75,000 clones in the sample, more than 70% were seen once. Sequences were derived from PBMCs, sampled before nivolumab (anti-PD-1) treatment. These receptors were taken from a person aged 35-79 years with oral cavity squamous cell carcinoma. Both conserved end residues are part of each CDR3. D genes are given only for firm matches. Part of the rows lack a size; the others show once, few, many or a class for expanded clones.

D gene,V gene,J gene,clone size,CDR3 DNA,CDR3 protein
.,TRBV11-3,TRBJ1-6,once,TGTGCCAGCAGCTTATTCCGCAGGGAGGATAATTCACCCCTCCACTTT,CASSLFRREDNSPLHF
.,TRBV27,TRBJ1-4,.,TGTGCCAGCAGCCCCCGGTGGACCAATAATGAAGGACTGTTTTTT,CASSPRWTNNEGLFF
.,TRBV7-8,TRBJ1-1,.,TGTGCCAGCAGCTCGCCTAGGGTCGTGGGCATGAACACTGAAGCTTTCTTT,CASSSPRVVGMNTEAFF
TRBD1,TRBV6-1,TRBJ1-5,.,TGTGCCAGCAGTGCTGACAGGGATCGCAGTCAGCCCCAGCATTTT,CASSADRDRSQPQHF
TRBD1,TRBV7-8,TRBJ2-1,.,TGTGCCAGCAGCCCTCGGACAGGGCTCGGCTACAATGAGCAGTTCTTC,CASSPRTGLGYNEQFF
.,TRBV29-1,TRBJ1-5,.,TGCAGCGTTGGGCATGGGAACAATCAGCCCCAGCATTTT,CSVGHGNNQPQHF
.,TRBV29-1,TRBJ1-5,few,TGCAGCGTTGAAGACAACACCAGGTCACTGCATTTT,CSVEDNTRSLHF
.,TRBV27,TRBJ2-7,.,TGTGCCAGCAGTTTCGGTCCCGTAATTCTCTACGAGCAGTACTTC,CASSFGPVILYEQYF
.,TRBV5-1,TRBJ1-2,.,TGCGCCAGCAGCTTGGCCGGGCATGACTATGGCTACACCTTC,CASSLAGHDYGYTF
TRBD2,TRBV25-1,TRBJ2-3,once,TGTGCCAGCAGTTACTCGGGAGGAGGTGCAGATACGCAGTATTTT,CASSYSGGGADTQYF